This entry features one T cell receptor (beta chain) sequence. The table lists this clone with a count of one. Its antigen has not been determined. Within one base of it there is no much larger clone, and no base qualities were kept. The data belong to a study of cytomegalovirus exposure and HLA in healthy donors (TCRdb year 2017). Study-wide context: In an earlier analysis of approximately 500 of the donors, 276 Gb of sequence data and roughly 100 million unique TCR beta sequences from roughly 190 million T cells were reported. An early release covering over 500 HLA-typed donors comprised about 300 gigabases of sequencing data and tens of millions of unique TCR sequences. The genetic ancestry cluster associated with self-reported Caucasian donors included over 65% of the roughly 400 genotyped donors. The study aimed to test whether signatures of past pathogen exposure could be identified by cataloging public T cell receptors. The study used immunosequencing to profile the T cell repertoires of 666 subjects and linked those repertoires to cytomegalovirus serostatus. Along with the roughly 670-subject first cohort, a separate validation cohort of 120 different subjects was used. The study combined high-throughput TCR immunosequencing, statistical association of individual TCRs with disease status, and machine learning to predict cytomegalovirus infection status. To study patterns of TCR occurrence, a later analysis re-analyzed previously published TCR beta repertoires from around 670 donors and added high-resolution HLA genotyping. Rather than using new phenotypic data, the later analysis identified candidate immune exposures from TCR beta sequences and from how often those sequences occurred across donors. An earlier analysis of about 600 of the donors used high-throughput TCR beta sequencing to judge whether each TCR beta V gene segment behaved as functional or pseudogenic. Donor age, sex, ethnicity and CMV serostatus were collected together with the repertoire data. A later genetic analysis used genome-wide SNP genotypes for about 60% of the 666 donors, treating that subset as a discovery cohort. Every discovery cohort repertoire had been produced on one sequencing platform. HLA typing covered class I and class II loci at four-digit resolution. The number of donors typed differed by locus, with 629-630 for A, B, C, DRB1 and DQB1, around 500 for DQA1, over 600 for DPA1, and around 450 for DPB1. Because of strong linkage in the cohort, roughly 5 DR-DQ haplotypes were treated as single units for association and clustering. Across approximately 400 genotyped donors of the cohort, an average of about 200,000 unique TCR beta nucleotide sequences per donor were sequenced, and 15% to 20% of those sequences were non-productive. Study-wide findings and limitations: A cluster of highly shared sequence variants was judged likely to represent a technical artifact of the sequencing pipeline. A further reported finding was that TCR beta sequences accurately predicted the HLA-A and HLA-B alleles for most subjects in the first cohort. In a later analysis, some 17,000 TCR beta sequences were associated with specific HLA alleles at a false discovery rate of 0.05. The presence/absence analyses assumed that sequencing depth was roughly uniform across donors, and that assumption may not be true. Correlated functional status among segregating V segments might be attributable to linkage disequilibrium, but an unknown experimental factor could not be ruled out. Most TCR sequences were seen in very few donors, while some public TCRs were found in many individuals. In an earlier analysis of about 600 of the donors, most TCR beta V segments appeared in productive rearrangements about 90% or about 30% of the time, broadly matching IMGT annotations. Most CMV-associated TCR beta chains appeared to be HLA-restricted in a later analysis, and the HLA associations seemed to be driven largely by CMV exposure. This cohort had only TCR beta chains sequenced, and the lack of alpha or paired-chain data limited which features could be detected. Immune exposure information for the cohort was limited to CMV serostatus. Because some donors lacked HLA typing at each locus, the association tests relied only on the typed subset. When HLA alleles, especially DR and DQ, strongly co-occurred, TCR associations were difficult to assign to individual alleles. In a later analysis, the rate of TCR association differed among HLA loci, with DRB1 alleles having the most associated TCRs and HLA-C alleles having the fewest. In vitro tests confirmed that three of the cytomegalovirus-associated TCR beta chains recognize cytomegalovirus antigens. According to the authors, the approach could potentially be generalized to other disease states and immunological phenotypes. The study gave a list of 150 to 200 TCR beta chains associated with cytomegalovirus. A later genetic analysis associated a missense DCLRE1C variant with V-gene and J-gene trimming of TCR beta chains, and an independent cohort replicated the association. A later analysis found that HLA-associated TCR beta chains were more clonally expanded and had lower generation probabilities than equally common non-associated chains. According to a later genetic analysis, donors in an Asian-associated ancestry cluster had fewer N-insertions in productive TCRs than the approximately 700-donor mean. Cytomegalovirus status was reported to be diagnosed by the classifier with high specificity and sensitivity in both the original and validation cohorts. Because counts were too low, some 17 rarely observed V segments, including chromosome 9 orphons, were excluded from the earlier analysis of a few hundred of the donors. In a later analysis, several top co-occurrence clusters were reported to appear linked to parvovirus B19, influenza, CMV and Epstein-Barr virus. Some IMGT-functional V segments, including TRBV6-2 and TRBV6-3, could not be told apart with the 87-base-pair reads, so those segments were excluded.

The receptor library was made with the immunoSEQ multiplex PCR assay. For the multiplex PCR, a mixture combining 60 forward primers for TCR Vbeta segments and 13 reverse primers for TCR Jbeta segments was used. Amplification of the CDR3 region of rearranged TCR beta genes was performed with a multiplex PCR assay on genomic DNA. Amplified TCR beta libraries were sequenced as 87-base-pair reads on the Illumina HiSeq System. For the original study's pipeline: A later analysis counted tens of millions of unique TCR beta chains across the 666 repertoires, and 10 million to 11 million of these chains were shared by at least two donors. Raw reads were error-corrected and collapsed into unique sequences by a nearest-neighbor algorithm in which closely related sequences were merged to remove PCR and sequencing errors. To assign V, D and J gene segments, CDR3 sequences were aligned to IMGT reference sequences. For a sequence to be retained, at least a six-nucleotide match to both a V gene segment and a J gene segment was required. A rearrangement counted as productive if the CDR3 had no stop codons and remained in frame with V and J, and every other rearrangement counted as non-productive. CDR3 was defined by IMGT convention, running from the second conserved V-encoded cysteine to the conserved J-encoded phenylalanine. In an earlier analysis of more than 550 of the donors, sequences lacking an unambiguous match to a single V gene segment were excluded. In an earlier analysis of a few hundred of the donors, V segments were called functional above 56.7% productive rearrangements and were called segregating when the between-donor standard deviation exceeded 5%. A statistical classification framework was built to diagnose cytomegalovirus status from the catalog of TCR beta chain sequences. In a later analysis, TCR nucleotide sequences were compared against IMGT/GENE-DB human TR gene sequences so that V and J genes could be assigned. A later analysis assigned CDR3 sequences and most-parsimonious VDJ recombination scenarios with the TCRdist pipeline. A later analysis defined each TCR beta chain by its CDR3 amino acid sequence plus V-gene family, and excluded reads lacking a unique V-gene family. A later analysis removed 592 highly shared, low-generation-probability nucleotide sequences to deal with suspected cross-contamination and a sequencing artifact. For each public chain, a later analysis derived a clonal expansion index from normalized ranks of inferred template counts within each repertoire. In a later analysis, generation probabilities were computed with a VDJ recombination model fitted to out-of-frame rearrangements, and the resulting probabilities were checked against IGoR. In a later analysis, TCR-TCR, TCR-HLA and TCR-CMV co-occurrence was scored with hypergeometric tests, and a repertoire-size bias correction was applied to TCR pairs. A later analysis estimated false discovery rates by permuting HLA or CMV assignments 20 times. In a later analysis, co-occurring TCRs were grouped using DBSCAN, with TCRdist sequence similarity added in when clustering inside HLA-allele-positive subsets. Co-occurrence clustering excluded repertoires with fewer than 30,000 or more than 120,000 public chains, plus five with anomalous nucleotide sharing. In TCRdb, the immuneACCESS table is reduced to in-frame sequences with V and J assigned. These tables do not hold every clone; where another copy was compared, an unresolved V gene accounts for under half, and the others remain unexplained. The DNA gave D and trimming, while V, J and clone size come from that table. This sample has more than 95,000 clones in its table, and over 70% of those were observed once. Approximately 3.7% of the sample rests with the top ten.

The cohort consisted of some 730 healthy bone marrow donors. At the time of sampling, all cohort members were nominally healthy, though unrecorded immune exposures were likely present. The donor tested CMV seropositive, placing the donor among the 289 seropositive members of the cohort. Every donor gave a peripheral blood sample, and the peripheral blood mononuclear cells from that sample were used for TCR beta sequencing. Genomic DNA extraction from the blood cell samples was performed with the Qiagen DNeasy Blood Extraction Kit. The V end gives up 4 bases and the J end 11 bases, leaving 9 bases in the junction not matched to a gene. The germline V gene gives CDR1 as SGHRS and CDR2 as YFSETQ. The CDR3 runs 12 residues from the cysteine to the phenylalanine. CDR3 DNA is the only sequence kept; it has 36 bases, read in frame from the first base.

Sequenced sample: PBMCs. Recombination linked TRBV5-1 to TRBJ2-7; the central 7 bases match TRBD2. The TCR sequence derives from a man in his fifties or sixties in good health and CMV-seropositive. The nucleotide sequence reads as follows: TGCGCCAGCAGCCAAACCGGGGGGATGGAGTACTTC. It codes for CASSQTGGMEYF. The CDR3 plus the reference TRBV5-1 and TRBJ2-7 genes for the other parts give the full variable domain: KAGVTQTPRYLIKTRGQQVTLSCSPISGHRSVSWYQQTPGQGLQFLFEYFSETQRNKGNFPGRFSGRQFSNSRSEMNVSTLELGDSALYLCASSQTGGMEYFGPGTRLTVT.